These 24 T cell receptor beta chains came from one sample sequenced in a study of T cell repertoires in cytomegalovirus infection. One entry per CDR3 protein results from TCRdb running MiXCR on the reads. The table shows hundreds of thousands of distinct CDR3 sequences, with approximately 8.9% occurring only once. The sequenced material came from PBMCs. The receptors stem from a human donor in good health (CMV status not recorded). Some clones in this sample may be carry-over from other donors' samples.

As for this clonotype: Given a much more abundant clone one base away, this may be a read error. The chain's CDR3 is CASHRDRGVNTIYF. In nucleotides, the CDR3 is TGTGCCAGCCATCGTGACAGGGGGGTTAACACCATATATTTT. The gene calls are TRBV6-6 and TRBJ1-3, with 9 nucleotides matching TRBD1. Germline CDR1 and CDR2: MNHNY and SVGAGI (reference sequence). The CDR3 contains 14 residues. V shed 8 bases and J 7 bases; nucleotides not matched to a gene: 9.

This clonotype appeared many times. The chain couples TRBV7-2 to TRBJ2-2; no clear D. Trimming shortened V by 1 base and J by 4 bases, and 4 bases separated the two germline ends. The germline gives CDR1 SGHTA, CDR2 FQGNSA. This CDR3 is built from 13 residues. The chain's CDR3 is CASSLGPTGELFF. The CDR3 DNA follows: TGTGCCAGCAGCTTAGGACCCACCGGGGAGCTGTTTTTT.

This clonotype has ten or more counts. The chain uses TRBV7-9 and TRBJ2-6; D call uncertain. The germline V and J ends were trimmed by 6 bases and 0 bases, with 12 bases remaining between them. The germline gives CDR1 SEHNR, CDR2 FQNEAQ (reference sequence). This CDR3 comprises 16 residues. CDR3 sequence: CASRQIEFSGANVLTF. The CDR3 DNA follows: TGTGCCAGCAGACAGATTGAATTCTCTGGGGCCAACGTCCTGACTTTC.

This clonotype was counted ten times or more. J is TRBJ1-1 and V is TRBV5-1; D unresolved. Deletions cut 4 bases from V and 0 bases from J, with 13 bases between. Germline-derived CDR1 and CDR2 are SGHRS and YFSETQ. The CDR3 loop spans 15 amino acids. CDR3 protein: CASSLEGDVNTEAFF. Here the CDR3 DNA reads TGCGCCAGCAGCCTGGAGGGAGACGTGAACACTGAAGCTTTCTTT.

This clonotype turned up a few times. The V and J genes are TRBV7-9 and TRBJ1-1; D perhaps matches TRBD1 (6 bases). Trimming stripped 3 bases from V and 6 bases from J, with 14 bases between. This CDR3 is built from 14 residues. Germline CDR1 and CDR2: SEHNR and FQNEAQ (reference sequence). CDR3 sequence reads: CASSLTGQGAEAFF. In DNA, the CDR3 is TGTGCCAGCAGCTTGACAGGCCAAGGGGCTGAAGCTTTCTTT.

This clonotype came up a few times. This chain uses TRBV4-2 with TRBJ1-1; 9 bases are a match to TRBD1. J gave up 5 bases and V 0 bases, and 4 bases lay outside the gene matches. Germline V gives CDR1 LGHNA, CDR2 YNFKEQ. The CDR3 totals 15 residues. In DNA, the CDR3 is TGTGCCAGCAGCCAAGATACAGGACAGGGGACTGAAGCTTTCTTT. It specifies CASSQDTGQGTEAFF.

At least ten counts were recorded for this clonotype. The V gene is TRBV2, the J gene TRBJ2-7, with D unresolved. CDR1 is SNHLY and CDR2 is FYNNEI in the germline V gene. Trimming took 7 bases from V and 3 from J, leaving 13 bases between them. The CDR3 loop spans 13 amino acids. CDR3 sequence: CASTLGQVYEQYV. CDR3 in DNA: TGTGCCAGCACCCTGGGTCAAGTCTACGAGCAGTACGTC.

The gene calls are TRBV7-3 and TRBJ1-5; D remains unclear. The CDR3 covers 13 residues. CDR1 SGHTA and CDR2 FQGTGA come from the germline V gene. The V end lost 3 bases, the J end lost 10 bases, and 13 bases lay between the germline ends. As DNA, the CDR3 is TGTGCCAGCAGCTTGGGTGGTGCTCATCCCCAGCATTTT. It codes for CASSLGGAHPQHF.

This clonotype was found many times. The V and J genes are TRBV20-1 and TRBJ1-4; D perhaps matches TRBD1 (6 bases). CDR3 length: 14 residues. V was pared by 2 bases and J by 7 bases, with 14 bases between. CDR1 is DFQATT and CDR2 is SNEGSKA in the germline V gene (reference sequence). CDR3: CSARPPDSGEKLFF. CDR3 bases: TGCAGTGCTAGACCTCCGGACAGCGGTGAAAAACTGTTTTTT.

There are many counts of this clonotype. The rearrangement uses TRBV29-1 and TRBJ1-1; 8 nucleotides match TRBD1. The germline gives CDR1 SQVTM, CDR2 ANQGSEA. V lost 3 bases to trimming and J lost 4 bases; unmatched junction nucleotides: 4. The CDR3 totals 13 residues. The chain's CDR3 is CSVERTGTTEAFF. The CDR3 DNA sequence: TGCAGCGTTGAGAGGACAGGGACCACTGAAGCTTTCTTT. Based on the CDR3 plus reference TRBV29-1 and TRBJ1-1, the full variable domain is SAVISQKPSRDICQRGTSLTIQCQVDSQVTMMFWYRQQPGQSLTLIATANQGSEATYESGFVIDKFPISRPNLTFSTLTVSNMSPEDSSIYLCSVERTGTTEAFFGQGTRLTVV.

The chain combines TRBV5-6 with TRBJ1-4; 10 bases align to TRBD1. The CDR3 has 16 amino acids. The V gene's germline CDR1 is SGHDT and CDR2 YYEEEE. After removal of 4 bases from V and 3 bases from J, the junction contained 6 bases not matched to a gene. The CDR3 loop is CASSLGQGSSNEKLFF. The CDR3 DNA sequence: TGTGCCAGCAGCCTGGGACAGGGGTCCTCTAATGAAAAACTGTTTTTT.

This chain uses TRBV11-3 with TRBJ2-2; D call uncertain. Germline lookup yields CDR1 SGHNT and CDR2 YENEEA. V shed 2 bases and J shed 4 bases, with 8 bases lying between them. There are 14 residues in the CDR3. The CDR3 region has the DNA TGTGCCAGCAGCTTACAGAGTGGCACCGGGGAGCTGTTTTTT. Translation: CASSLQSGTGELFF.

The gene calls are TRBV28 and TRBJ1-2; D possibly corresponds to TRBD1 (6 bases). Germline CDR1 is MDHEN and CDR2 is SYDVKM. Deletions cut 5 bases from V and 6 bases from J, with 19 bases between. The CDR3 is 15 amino acids. The CDR3 sequence is CASSPSPTRGHGYTF. The CDR3 region has the DNA TGTGCCAGCAGTCCCTCCCCAACCCGGGGGCATGGCTACACCTTC.

The chain employs TRBV20-1 and TRBJ1-5; D uncertain. The CDR3 spans 15 residues. Germline values: CDR1 DFQATT, CDR2 SNEGSKA (reference sequence). V lost 0 bases, J lost 5 bases, and 14 bases lay in between. The CDR3 is CSARDPRAADQPQHF. CDR3 nucleotide sequence: TGCAGTGCTAGAGATCCAAGGGCGGCTGATCAGCCCCAGCATTTT.

The V and J genes are TRBV19 and TRBJ1-2; D might be TRBD1 (6 bases). V lost 6 bases, J lost 1 base, and 12 bases lay in between. In germline, CDR1 is LNHDA, CDR2 SQIVND (reference sequence). The CDR3 has 14 residues. In nucleotides, the CDR3 is TGTGCCAGTAGCCCGGACAGTGGTAACTATGGCTACACCTTC. Translating it yields CASSPDSGNYGYTF. The variable domain in full, with the rest retrieved from reference TRBV19 and TRBJ1-2, is DGGITQSPKYLFRKEGQNVTLSCEQNLNHDAMYWYRQDPGQGLRLIYYSQIVNDFQKGDIAEGYSVSREKKESFPLTVTSAQKNPTAFYLCASSPDSGNYGYTFGSGTRLTVV.

This clonotype appeared many times. The chain employs TRBV7-6 and TRBJ1-1; 7 nucleotides match TRBD1. The trim removed 4 bases at V and 4 bases at J, leaving 6 bases unmatched. CDR1 and CDR2 from the germline V gene are SGHVS and FNYEAQ. The CDR3 runs 14 residues. CDR3 bases: TGTGCCAGCAGCTCAACGACAGGGAGCACTGAAGCTTTCTTT. Protein: CASSSTTGSTEAFF.

This clonotype was detected a few times. This chain connects TRBV9 to TRBJ2-3; the D is unclear. There are 23 residues in the CDR3. Looked up from germline, CDR1 is SGDLS and CDR2 is YYNGEE. Trimming stripped 6 bases from V and 2 bases from J, with 40 bases between. The CDR3: CASTKVERALSALKPPSTDTQYF. The CDR3 DNA follows: TGTGCCAGCACCAAAGTCGAGAGAGCTTTGTCCGCCCTCAAACCACCCTCCACAGATACGCAGTATTTT.

This clonotype was counted many times. The chain joins TRBV28 to TRBJ1-2, with D possibly TRBD1 on 5 matching bases. Germline V CDR1 and CDR2: MDHEN, SYDVKM. This CDR3 is 12 amino acids long. The V end lost 11 bases, the J end lost 1 base, and 11 bases lay between the germline ends. The CDR3: CAGGAINYGYTF. CDR3 sequence (DNA): TGTGCCGGTGGGGCCATTAACTATGGCTACACCTTC.

This clonotype was observed at least ten times. The V and J genes are TRBV7-3 and TRBJ2-2; D may match TRBD1 or TRBD2 (5 bases each). CDR3 length equals 15 residues. Germline-derived CDR1 and CDR2 are SGHTA and FQGTGA. Trimming left V 5 bases short and J 6 bases short, with 16 bases between. CDR3 region: CASSPSRGTSGELFF. CDR3 DNA sequence: TGTGCCAGCAGCCCATCCAGAGGGACCTCCGGGGAGCTGTTTTTT.

The sample holds a few counts of this clonotype. V is TRBV29-1 and J is TRBJ2-3; 12 bases map to TRBD2. CDR1 SQVTM and CDR2 ANQGSEA come from the germline V gene. The ends lost 1 base at V and 7 bases at J; junction bases unmatched: 3. The CDR3 contains 14 residues. CDR3 nucleotide sequence: TGCAGCGTTGAAGGTACTAGCGGGGGGTATACGCAGTATTTT. It specifies CSVEGTSGGYTQYF.

This clonotype was recorded many times. The chain links TRBV29-1 to TRBJ2-5, with TRBD2 matching 12 bases. Germline-derived CDR1 and CDR2 are SQVTM and ANQGSEA. The CDR3 is 15 amino acids. V was clipped by 7 bases and J by 7 bases; unmatched bases: 13. This CDR3 is CSARGRLAGDGTQYF. For the CDR3, the DNA is TGCAGCGCTAGGGGCCGACTAGCGGGAGATGGGACCCAGTACTTC.

Many counts were recorded for this clonotype. The chain couples TRBV7-2 to TRBJ1-5; 9 bases agree with TRBD1. The V gene end was trimmed by 5 bases and the J gene end by 7 bases; junction bases not matched to a gene: 9. The CDR3 totals 15 residues. CDR1 is SGHTA and CDR2 is FQGNSA in the germline V gene. CDR3 region: CASSEQGARDQPQHF. The CDR3 bases are TGTGCCAGCAGCGAACAGGGGGCTCGAGACCAGCCCCAGCATTTT.

This clonotype was picked up many times. This chain links TRBV2 with TRBJ2-5; possible D gene TRBD1, 6 bases. Germline CDR1 is SNHLY and CDR2 is FYNNEI. The CDR3 has 13 residues. V lost 6 bases, J lost 4 bases, and 12 bases lay in between. CDR3 DNA: TGTGCCAGCAGACGGGGACATTCAGAGACCCAGTACTTC. Translation: CASRRGHSETQYF.

This clonotype was recorded at least ten times. This sequence joins TRBV7-9 and TRBJ1-1; D may be TRBD1 (5 bases). V was cut by 1 base and J by 2 bases, with 8 bases left in between. Germline-derived CDR1 and CDR2 are SEHNR and FQNEAQ (reference sequence). The CDR3 spans 14 residues. CDR3 loop: CASSLGRDNTEAFF. The CDR3 nucleotides read TGTGCCAGCAGCTTAGGCAGGGATAACACTGAAGCTTTCTTT.